Listed here are 17 T cell receptor beta chains from one sample, sequenced in a study of chemoradiotherapy in HPV16-positive cancers. Clones were sequenced by immunoSEQ multiplex PCR, and TCRdb holds only the in-frame ones, with some missing. The profile shows about 32,000 clones, about 91% of them singletons. This specimen was blood, taken from a patient who underwent chemoradiotherapy. The receptors shown here come from a human donor with HPV-associated anogenital cancer.

The V gene is TRBV7-9, the J gene TRBJ2-7, with 10 bases identical to TRBD1. The ends lost 3 bases at V and 6 bases at J; junction bases unmatched: 5. The CDR3 length is 14 residues. CDR1 is SEHNR and CDR2 is FQNEAQ in the germline V gene (reference sequence). The CDR3 DNA reads TGTGCCAGCAGCTTGCCGGGACAGGGGACCGAGCAGTACTTC. It translates to CASSLPGQGTEQYF. Drawing the rest from reference TRBV7-9 and TRBJ2-7, the complete variable domain is DTGVSQNPRHKITKRGQNVTFRCDPISEHNRLYWYRQTLGQGPEFLTYFQNEAQLEKSRLLSDRFSAERPKGSFSTLEIQRTEQGDSAMYLCASSLPGQGTEQYFGPGTRLTVT.

The rearrangement uses TRBV30 and TRBJ2-7; D unclear. The CDR3 has 16 amino acids. Trimming pared 2 bases from V and 0 bases from J, leaving 17 bases between. Germline V lookup: CDR1 GTSNPN, CDR2 SVGIG (reference sequence). The CDR3, as DNA: TGTGCCTGGAGTTATGGGTCTCCCCCCTACTCCTACGAGCAGTACTTC. Its translation: CAWSYGSPPYSYEQYF.

Only one count was recorded for this clone. The rearrangement uses TRBV5-1 and TRBJ1-2; D possibly corresponds to TRBD1 (6 bases). The CDR3 consists of 14 residues. V was trimmed by 0 bases and J by 2 bases, leaving 8 bases between them. Germline loops: CDR1 SGHRS, CDR2 YFSETQ. The CDR3 loop reads CASSLDTGNYGYTF. CDR3 bases: TGCGCCAGCAGCTTGGATACAGGGAACTATGGCTACACCTTC.

The chain combines TRBV7-6 with TRBJ2-2; D not resolved. CDR1 is SGHVS, CDR2 FNYEAQ, per germline. V gave up 5 bases and J gave up 3 bases, with 4 bases separating them. The length of the CDR3 is 12 residues. This CDR3 reads CASSRYTGELFF. The CDR3 nucleotides are TGTGCCAGCAGCCGATACACCGGGGAGCTGTTTTTT.

V usage is TRBV5-1 and J usage is TRBJ2-7; D may be TRBD1 or TRBD2 (5 bases each). The CDR3 is 15 residues long. In germline, CDR1 is SGHRS, CDR2 YFSETQ. Trimming cost V 3 bases and J 2 bases, with 15 bases left between them. The CDR3 spells CASSSTGTRPYEQYF. CDR3 in DNA: TGCGCCAGCAGCTCTACCGGGACGAGACCCTACGAGCAGTACTTC.

This chain uses TRBV5-5 with TRBJ1-5, with a weak D call TRBD1 (6 bases). CDR1 and CDR2 from the germline V gene are SGHKS and YYEKEE (reference sequence). V lost 2 bases and J lost 0, with 9 bases in between. The CDR3 covers 15 residues. The CDR3 protein is CASSLQGHSNQPQHF. DNA of the CDR3: TGTGCCAGCAGCTTACAGGGCCATAGCAATCAGCCCCAGCATTTT.

This chain uses TRBV18 with TRBJ2-7; 12 bases map to TRBD1. The J segment lost 6 bases and the V segment lost 0 bases, leaving 6 bases of the junction unmatched. CDR3 size: 16 residues. Germline-derived CDR1 and CDR2 are KGHSH and LQKENI. CDR3 DNA: TGTGCCAGCTCACCACCAACCGGGACAGGGGGCGGCGAGCAGTACTTC. It is translated as CASSPPTGTGGGEQYF.

CDR3 region: CASSVDGRAIDTQYF. The CDR3 DNA reads as TGTGCCAGCAGCGTAGACGGGAGGGCGATAGATACGCAGTATTTT. The V call is TRBV9, the J call TRBJ2-3; 8 nucleotides agree with TRBD2. The CDR3 covers 15 residues. V gave up 0 bases and J gave up 5 bases; unmatched junction bases: 5. The germline CDR1 and CDR2 sequences are SGDLS and YYNGEE.

The chain couples TRBV7-9 to TRBJ1-5, with a possible D match to TRBD1 (5 bases). CDR3 length: 13 residues. V was cut by 5 bases and J by 6 bases, with 11 bases left in between. Per germline, CDR1 SEHNR and CDR2 FQNEAQ (reference sequence). Here the CDR3 reads CASSPRRGQPQHF. The CDR3 DNA sequence: TGTGCCAGCAGCCCAAGGAGGGGTCAGCCCCAGCATTTT.

This chain joins TRBV6-5 and TRBJ1-4; possible D gene TRBD1, 5 bases. Deletions cut 6 bases from V and 12 bases from J, with 17 bases between. Germline V lookup: CDR1 MNHEY, CDR2 SVGAGI. This CDR3 has 13 amino acids. The CDR3 DNA is TGTGCCAGCAGCCAAGGGGCTCTGGGAGAACTGTTTTTT. Translation: CASSQGALGELFF.

The chain couples TRBV5-1 to TRBJ1-3; tentative D call: TRBD1 (6 bases). The germline V gene encodes CDR1 SGHRS and CDR2 YFSETQ. V lost 0 bases and J lost 7, with 11 bases in between. The CDR3 runs to 14 residues. The CDR3 DNA reads as TGCGCCAGCAGCTTGGGTACGCAGGGGAACACCATATATTTT. It yields the protein CASSLGTQGNTIYF.

The rearrangement joins TRBV29-1 to TRBJ1-5; D is undetermined. This CDR3 is 12 amino acids long. Germline values: CDR1 SQVTM, CDR2 ANQGSEA. V lost 0 bases, J lost 6 bases, and 6 bases lay in between. This CDR3 reads CSVEDPGQPQHF. In nucleotides, the CDR3 is TGCAGCGTTGAAGATCCAGGTCAGCCCCAGCATTTT.

In regard to this clone: One junction end does not reproduce the germline sequence, and a read error may be involved. The rearrangement links TRBV5-1 to TRBJ1-4; the D is unclear. This CDR3 comprises 13 residues. CDR1 SGHRS and CDR2 YFSETQ come from the germline V gene. The CDR3 sequence: CASSDADRGSRSF. CDR3 DNA sequence: TGCGCCAGCAGTGACGCCGATCGGGGTAGCCGGAGCTTT.

V usage is TRBV9 and J usage is TRBJ1-2; no definite D call. The CDR3 is made up of 15 amino acids. Germline values: CDR1 SGDLS, CDR2 YYNGEE. V lost 0 bases, J lost 4 bases, and 13 bases lay in between. The CDR3 sequence: CASSVAAGQGYGYTF. The CDR3 nucleotides read TGTGCCAGCAGCGTAGCTGCAGGCCAAGGCTATGGCTACACCTTC.

The J gene is TRBJ2-1, the V gene TRBV27, with D maybe TRBD2 (5 bases). V lost 4 bases and J 7 bases, leaving 5 bases between the germline ends. Germline-derived CDR1 and CDR2 are MNHEY and SMNVEV (reference sequence). This CDR3 has 11 residues. CDR3 nucleotide sequence: TGTGCCAGCAGTTCGGGGAATGAGCAGTTCTTC. Amino acids: CASSSGNEQFF.

The CDR3: CASSLNPRRPGNTIYF. In nucleotides, the CDR3 is TGTGCCAGCAGTTTAAACCCCCGGCGTCCCGGAAACACCATATATTTT. The chain recombines TRBV27 with TRBJ1-3; D is unclear. The V gene lost 2 bases and the J gene lost 4 bases, with 15 bases spanning the gap. Germline-derived CDR1 and CDR2 are MNHEY and SMNVEV (reference sequence). CDR3 length equals 16 residues.

This clone was seen a single time. The V gene is TRBV6-1, the J gene TRBJ2-5; D ambiguous. The CDR3 is 16 amino acids. Trimming shortened V by 4 bases and J by 2 bases, and 17 bases separated the two germline ends. Germline V lookup: CDR1 MNHNS, CDR2 SASEGT. For the CDR3, the DNA is TGTGCCAGCAGTGTTCGCGCGACTCCTTTTCAAGAGACCCAGTACTTC. This encodes CASSVRATPFQETQYF.